Below, 21 T cell receptor beta chains from the same sample are listed, as sequenced in a study of STAT5B mutations in CD4+ large granular lymphocyte leukemia. The data were produced by immunoSEQ multiplex PCR, yet TCRdb's version contains in-frame clones alone and is incomplete. Of around 30,000 clones detected, approximately 80% appear once; the ten largest clones hold around 4.6%. The specimen sequenced was CD4+ T cells from blood buffy coats. These receptor sequences come from a human donor in good health.

This chain links TRBV4-3 with TRBJ2-4; no firm D call. Trimming shortened V by 0 bases and J by 5 bases, and 5 bases separated the two germline ends. Germline CDR1 reads LGHNA; CDR2 reads YSLEER. This CDR3 spans 13 amino acids. In nucleotides, the CDR3 is TGCGCCAGCAGCCAAGATCTAGAAAACATTCAGTACTTC. Its translation is CASSQDLENIQYF.

J is TRBJ2-7 and V is TRBV5-1; possible D gene TRBD2, 6 bases. The CDR3 is 15 amino acids. CDR1 is SGHRS and CDR2 is YFSETQ in the germline V gene. The V and J ends lost 6 bases and 4 bases respectively, with 20 bases between them. In DNA form, the CDR3 reads TGCGCCAGCATGTTAATGACGGGAGTAGGATACGAGCAGTACTTC. Translating gives CASMLMTGVGYEQYF.

The chain couples TRBV19 to TRBJ2-4, with a weak D call TRBD2 (5 bases). V was clipped by 8 bases and J by 3 bases, with 14 bases between them. The CDR3 is 14 residues long. Germline lookup yields CDR1 LNHDA and CDR2 SQIVND (reference sequence). Here the CDR3 reads CASRGFAGKNIQYF. DNA of the CDR3: TGTGCCAGTCGAGGGTTTGCGGGCAAAAACATTCAGTACTTC. Filled out from reference TRBV19 and TRBJ2-4, the complete variable domain reads DGGITQSPKYLFRKEGQNVTLSCEQNLNHDAMYWYRQDPGQGLRLIYYSQIVNDFQKGDIAEGYSVSREKKESFPLTVTSAQKNPTAFYLCASRGFAGKNIQYFGAGTRLSVL.

The count of this clone is one. V gene TRBV7-9 combines with J gene TRBJ2-1; the D is unclear. Looked up from germline, CDR1 is SEHNR and CDR2 is FQNEAQ (reference sequence). The V end lost 5 bases, the J end lost 7 bases, and 12 bases lay between the germline ends. CDR3 length equals 13 residues. In DNA, the CDR3 is TGTGCCAGCAGCCCAGACTCCAGGAATGAGCAGTTCTTC. Its translation: CASSPDSRNEQFF.

The chain couples TRBV11-1 to TRBJ1-5, with D possibly TRBD1 on 5 matching bases. Germline V gene lookup returns CDR1 SGHAT and CDR2 FQDESV (reference sequence). This CDR3 comprises 13 residues. V was shortened by 4 bases and J by 4 bases, with 8 bases between the two germline ends. The CDR3 DNA reads as TGTGCCAGCAGCTCTCAGGGTAATCAGCCCCAGCATTTT. It yields the protein CASSSQGNQPQHF.

This clone was detected only a few times. The V and J genes are TRBV28 and TRBJ1-4; TRBD1 might be the D (6 bases). The CDR3 sequence is 14 residues long. The V and J ends lost 11 bases and 8 bases respectively, with 21 bases between them. Germline-derived CDR1 and CDR2 are MDHEN and SYDVKM. The DNA of the CDR3 is TGTGCCGTAAAAAGACAGGTCGGCGGAGAAAAACTGTTTTTT. This encodes CAVKRQVGGEKLFF.

This clone was observed a single time. The chain combines TRBV19 with TRBJ1-2, with no clear D. V lost 6 bases and J lost 3, with 2 bases in between. The length of the CDR3 is 10 residues. Germline V lookup: CDR1 LNHDA, CDR2 SQIVND (reference sequence). CDR3: CASSHYGYTF. The CDR3 DNA reads TGTGCCAGTAGCCACTATGGCTACACCTTC. Full variable domain (remainder filled in from reference TRBV19 and TRBJ1-2): DGGITQSPKYLFRKEGQNVTLSCEQNLNHDAMYWYRQDPGQGLRLIYYSQIVNDFQKGDIAEGYSVSREKKESFPLTVTSAQKNPTAFYLCASSHYGYTFGSGTRLTVV.

The chain is built from TRBV5-1 and TRBJ2-5, with D tentatively TRBD2 (6 bases). Trimming cost V 4 bases and J 5 bases, with 9 bases left between them. CDR1 and CDR2 (germline): SGHRS, YFSETQ. The CDR3 has 12 residues. CDR3 nucleotides: TGCGCCAGCAGCCGGGACTGGGAGACCCAGTACTTC. It is translated as CASSRDWETQYF.

The chain's CDR3 is CASSQGSVEYEQYF. The CDR3 DNA sequence: TGTGCCAGCAGCCAAGGGTCAGTAGAGTACGAGCAGTACTTC. The V call is TRBV4-2, the J call TRBJ2-7; D not resolved. Trimming removed 1 base at V and 4 bases at J, with 11 bases between. Per germline, CDR1 LGHNA and CDR2 YNFKEQ. CDR3 length: 14 amino acids.

CDR3 residues: CASSKGGVGTTPYEQYF. The CDR3 DNA sequence: TGTGCCAGCAGCAAGGGGGGGGTCGGGACTACACCCTACGAGCAGTACTTC. This chain links TRBV7-9 with TRBJ2-7; weak D call: TRBD2 (7 bases). V was shortened by 5 bases and J by 2 bases, with 22 bases between the two germline ends. The length of the CDR3 is 17 residues. Germline CDR1 SEHNR, CDR2 FQNEAQ (reference sequence).

The chain is built from TRBV28 and TRBJ2-7; D is undetermined. Germline V gives CDR1 MDHEN, CDR2 SYDVKM. Trimming left V 6 bases short and J 0 bases short, with 9 bases between. This CDR3 spans 13 amino acids. The CDR3 nucleotides read TGTGCCAGCAGGGGTAGTATCTCCTACGAGCAGTACTTC. As protein: CASRGSISYEQYF.

With regard to this clone: This sample also contains other DNA sequences that code for the same CDR3. V is TRBV18 and J is TRBJ2-7; maybe TRBD1 (5 bases). Trimming removed 6 bases from V and 2 bases from J, with 11 bases in between. Germline loops: CDR1 KGHSH, CDR2 LQKENI. This CDR3 spans 13 amino acids. CDR3 sequence (DNA): TGTGCCAGCTCCCCGGACACAACCTACGAGCAGTACTTC. Its translation is CASSPDTTYEQYF.

This chain joins TRBV27 and TRBJ2-1; D ambiguous. Germline CDR1 and CDR2: MNHEY and SMNVEV (reference sequence). This CDR3 has 15 residues. Trimming left V 6 bases short and J 8 bases short, with 20 bases between. CDR3 DNA: TGTGCCAGCAGCCCCCGTTACTACCCCCTCGATGAGCAGTTCTTC. Amino acids: CASSPRYYPLDEQFF.

This chain uses TRBV13 with TRBJ2-1, with D perhaps matching TRBD1 (6 bases). Trimming took off 0 bases at V and 6 bases at J, with 9 bases between the two ends. Germline CDR1 PRHDT, CDR2 FYEKMQ (reference sequence). The CDR3 sequence is 14 residues long. The CDR3 sequence is CASSLGDSLNEQFF. For the CDR3, the DNA is TGTGCCAGCAGCTTAGGGGACAGCCTCAATGAGCAGTTCTTC.

This sequence joins TRBV30 and TRBJ2-1; 8 bases align to TRBD2. Germline V gene sequence: CDR1 GTSNPN, CDR2 SVGIG (reference sequence). The CDR3 length is 15 residues. The V segment lost 0 bases and the J segment 8 bases; nucleotides outside the gene matches: 9. The CDR3 region is CAWSVQGLGTHEQFF. As DNA, the CDR3 is TGTGCCTGGAGTGTACAGGGACTAGGAACCCATGAGCAGTTCTTC.

Notes on this clone: One end of the junction fails to match germline, which may point to a read error. The CDR3 protein is CASSLEGGRQPQHF. The CDR3 bases are TGCGCCAGCAGTTTGGAGGGGGGTAGACAGCCCCAGCATTTT. J is TRBJ1-5 and V is TRBV5-1, with D maybe TRBD1 (6 bases). Germline values: CDR1 SGHRS, CDR2 YFSETQ. The CDR3 length is 14 residues.

The chain links TRBV4-1 to TRBJ1-3; the D is unclear. Germline V gene lookup returns CDR1 MGHRA and CDR2 YSYEKL. This CDR3 has 17 amino acids. Trimming took 0 bases from V and 0 from J, leaving 12 bases between them. As DNA, the CDR3 is TGCGCCAGCAGCCAAGATGTAGTGGCGGTCTCTGGAAACACCATATATTTT. Its protein is CASSQDVVAVSGNTIYF.

This rearrangement joins TRBV5-4 to TRBJ1-4; perhaps TRBD1 as D (6 bases). Trimming stripped 5 bases from V and 5 bases from J, with 16 bases between. The germline CDR1 and CDR2 sequences are SGHNT and YYREEE (reference sequence). The CDR3 sequence is 15 residues long. CDR3 protein: CASSTTGRNNEKLFF. The CDR3, as DNA: TGTGCCAGCAGTACAACAGGGAGGAACAATGAAAAACTGTTTTTT.

The chain employs TRBV27 and TRBJ1-2; D remains ambiguous. Germline V gene data show CDR1 as MNHEY and CDR2 as SMNVEV (reference sequence). The germline V and J ends were trimmed by 6 bases and 6 bases, with 23 bases remaining between them. This CDR3 has 16 amino acids. CDR3 in amino acids: CASRSSPPRVAHGYTF. DNA for the CDR3: TGTGCCAGCAGATCCTCTCCCCCGCGGGTTGCACATGGCTACACCTTC.

The chain recombines TRBV5-6 with TRBJ2-3; unclear D gene. V was trimmed by 7 bases and J by 3 bases, leaving 12 bases between them. The germline V gene encodes CDR1 SGHDT and CDR2 YYEEEE. The CDR3 runs to 13 residues. The chain's CDR3 is CASRTWATDTQYF. The CDR3 DNA sequence: TGTGCCAGCCGCACGTGGGCGACAGATACGCAGTATTTT.

In nucleotides, the CDR3 is TGTGCCAGCGGAAGAACTAGCGGCCAGGCGGATGAGCAGTTCTTC. Its translation: CASGRTSGQADEQFF. The V gene is TRBV6-4, the J gene TRBJ2-1; 8 bases are a match to TRBD2. The CDR3 has 15 amino acids. CDR1 is MRHNA and CDR2 is SNTAGT in the germline V gene. J was trimmed by 8 bases and V by 8 bases; bases with no gene match: 14.